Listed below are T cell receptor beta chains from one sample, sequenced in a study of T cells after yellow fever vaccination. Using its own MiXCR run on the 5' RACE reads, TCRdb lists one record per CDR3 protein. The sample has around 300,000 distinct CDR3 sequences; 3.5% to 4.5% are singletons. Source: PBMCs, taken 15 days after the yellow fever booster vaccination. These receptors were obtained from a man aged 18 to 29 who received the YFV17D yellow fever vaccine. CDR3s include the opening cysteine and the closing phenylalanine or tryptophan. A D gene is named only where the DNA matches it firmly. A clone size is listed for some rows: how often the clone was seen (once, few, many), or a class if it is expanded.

CDR3nt: TGCGCCAGCAGCTTAGAGGGAGCGGATCAGCCCCAGCATTTT
CDR3aa: CASSLEGADQPQHF
j_gene: TRBJ1-5
d_gene: NA
v_gene: TRBV5-1
abundance: NA

CDR3nt: TGTGCCATCAGAGGCGGAGCGGGGGCAGATACGCAGTATTTT
CDR3aa: CAIRGGAGADTQYF
j_gene: TRBJ2-3
d_gene: TRBD2
v_gene: TRBV10-3
abundance: many

CDR3nt: TGTGCCAGCAGCTTGGACAGGGGGAACGAGCAGTACTTC
CDR3aa: CASSLDRGNEQYF
j_gene: TRBJ2-7
d_gene: TRBD1
v_gene: TRBV5-4
abundance: few

CDR3nt: TGTGCCAGCAGCCGAGCGGGGGGGCTCGGGGAGCTGTTTTTT
CDR3aa: CASSRAGGLGELFF
j_gene: TRBJ2-2
d_gene: TRBD2
v_gene: TRBV12-3/TRBV12-4
abundance: few

CDR3nt: TGTGCCAGCAGCTTTTTGGGCGGGGGGGCTACCACCGGGGAGCTGTTTTTT
CDR3aa: CASSFLGGGATTGELFF
j_gene: TRBJ2-2
d_gene: TRBD2
v_gene: TRBV7-2
abundance: NA

CDR3nt: TGTGCCAGCAGTTACTCGAGAACGGATCAGCCCCAGCATTTT
CDR3aa: CASSYSRTDQPQHF
j_gene: TRBJ1-5
d_gene: NA
v_gene: TRBV6-5
abundance: many

CDR3nt: TGCGCCAGCAACCCCACAGGAACAGTGACTAACTATGGCTACACCTTC
CDR3aa: CASNPTGTVTNYGYTF
j_gene: TRBJ1-2
d_gene: NA
v_gene: TRBV5-1
abundance: few

CDR3nt: TGTGCCAGCAGCTCGAGGGGTCAGGGCGAGCAGTACTTC
CDR3aa: CASSSRGQGEQYF
j_gene: TRBJ2-7
d_gene: NA
v_gene: TRBV7-2
abundance: NA

CDR3nt: TGTGCCAGCAGTTTGCAGGCGACAGGGGATTCAGATACGCAGTATTTT
CDR3aa: CASSLQATGDSDTQYF
j_gene: TRBJ2-3
d_gene: TRBD1
v_gene: TRBV12-3/TRBV12-4
abundance: NA

CDR3nt: TGTGCCAGCAGCCAAGATGCGGCAGTAGTCGCGTATGAAAAACTGTTTTTT
CDR3aa: CASSQDAAVVAYEKLFF
j_gene: TRBJ1-4
d_gene: NA
v_gene: TRBV4-2
abundance: many

CDR3nt: TGTGCCAGCAGTGAAGTTGGGTTGTGGACCGGGGAGCTGTTTTTT
CDR3aa: CASSEVGLWTGELFF
j_gene: TRBJ2-2
d_gene: NA
v_gene: TRBV2
abundance: few

CDR3nt: TGTGCCAGCAGCGAGACAGGGGTCACAGATACGCAGTATTTT
CDR3aa: CASSETGVTDTQYF
j_gene: TRBJ2-3
d_gene: TRBD1
v_gene: TRBV7-6
abundance: NA

CDR3nt: TGTGCCAGCAGCGCCCGGACAGGGAGAGTGGAGACCCAGTACTTC
CDR3aa: CASSARTGRVETQYF
j_gene: TRBJ2-5
d_gene: TRBD1
v_gene: TRBV7-2
abundance: NA